The 14 T cell receptor beta chains below all came from one sample that was sequenced in a study of blood T cell repertoires in COVID-19. The method was immunoSEQ multiplex PCR; TCRdb's version includes in-frame clones alone and lacks a portion of them. The data contain around 140,000 clones, about 80% of them singletons. Sequencing used peripheral blood. Receptors originate from a human donor in a cohort sampled during active COVID-19.

The V call is TRBV29-1, the J call TRBJ1-1, with TRBD1 matching over 9 bases. CDR3 size: 16 residues. J was trimmed by 1 base and V by 6 bases; bases with no gene match: 12. CDR1 and CDR2 (germline): SQVTM, ANQGSEA. The CDR3 coding sequence is TGCAGCGTGTACCCGACAGGGGGTATTCAGAACACTGAAGCTTTCTTT. It translates to CSVYPTGGIQNTEAFF. The complete variable domain, with remaining parts taken from reference TRBV29-1 and TRBJ1-1, reads SAVISQKPSRDICQRGTSLTIQCQVDSQVTMMFWYRQQPGQSLTLIATANQGSEATYESGFVIDKFPISRPNLTFSTLTVSNMSPEDSSIYLCSVYPTGGIQNTEAFFGQGTRLTVV.

This chain joins TRBV7-2 and TRBJ2-5; 11 nucleotides line up with TRBD2. The CDR3 length is 14 residues. Germline lookup yields CDR1 SGHTA and CDR2 FQGNSA. Germline trimming cut 5 bases from V and 4 bases from J; bases unmatched to any gene: 3. This chain's CDR3 is CASSPGLAGETQYF. The CDR3 DNA reads TGTGCCAGCAGCCCCGGACTAGCGGGAGAGACCCAGTACTTC.

This clone was detected a few times. The chain links TRBV5-5 to TRBJ1-4; 11 bases map to TRBD1. The CDR3 extends over 16 amino acids. V was pared by 4 bases and J by 2 bases, with 4 bases of the junction left unmatched. CDR1 is SGHKS and CDR2 is YYEKEE in the germline V gene (reference sequence). For the CDR3, the DNA is TGTGCCAGCAGCCGAGGACAGGGGGCGACTAATGAAAAACTGTTTTTT. Protein product: CASSRGQGATNEKLFF.

The gene calls are TRBV5-4 and TRBJ2-7; D might be TRBD2 (6 bases). The CDR3 consists of 13 residues. The V end lost 6 bases, the J end lost 0 bases, and 10 bases lay between the germline ends. Germline V CDR1 and CDR2: SGHNT, YYREEE (reference sequence). This chain's CDR3 is CASTEDYSYEQYF. CDR3 sequence (DNA): TGTGCCAGCACCGAGGACTACTCCTACGAGCAGTACTTC.

The chain recombines TRBV19 with TRBJ2-1; D gene unclear. V was pared by 11 bases and J by 4 bases, with 12 bases between. CDR1 is LNHDA and CDR2 is SQIVND in the germline V gene (reference sequence). The CDR3 runs to 12 residues. Written as DNA, the CDR3 is TGTGCCTCCGGTCATAGTTACAATGAGCAGTTCTTC. Translating it yields CASGHSYNEQFF.

This clone was counted a single time. The chain recombines TRBV5-1 with TRBJ2-7; 7 nucleotides line up with TRBD1. There are 14 residues in the CDR3. CDR1 is SGHRS and CDR2 is YFSETQ in the germline V gene. V shed 4 bases, J shed 3 bases, and the junction held 7 bases outside the gene matches. The CDR3 DNA is TGCGCCAGCAGCGCGACGGGACAGTACTACGAGCAGTACTTC. It specifies CASSATGQYYEQYF.

This clone has a handful of counts. The V call is TRBV6-1, the J call TRBJ1-2, with a possible D match to TRBD1 (6 bases). This CDR3 spans 13 amino acids. Germline CDR1 and CDR2: MNHNS and SASEGT. Trimming left V 3 bases short and J 8 bases short, with 13 bases between. The CDR3 nucleotides read TGTGCCAGCAGTGAGGCAGGGGTAAGAGGCTACACCTTC. Residues: CASSEAGVRGYTF.

The rearrangement uses TRBV12-3 or TRBV12-4 and TRBJ1-2, with 8 positions matching TRBD1. The CDR3 is 13 residues long. Trimming at V came to 6 bases and at J to 2 bases, leaving 2 bases not matched to a gene. The CDR3 DNA follows: TGTGCCAGCAGCTGGGACAGGAACTATGGCTACACCTTC. Translating it yields CASSWDRNYGYTF.

This chain connects TRBV29-1 to TRBJ2-5, with 11 bases matching TRBD2. Germline V gives CDR1 SQVTM, CDR2 ANQGSEA. J lost 1 base, V lost 5 bases, and 6 bases had no gene match. This CDR3 has 15 residues. CDR3 sequence reads: CSVNVAGGPQETQYF. The CDR3 coding sequence is TGCAGCGTTAATGTAGCGGGGGGGCCCCAAGAGACCCAGTACTTC.

This chain links TRBV2 with TRBJ2-1, with 10 bases matching TRBD2. Germline CDR1 SNHLY, CDR2 FYNNEI. The V and J ends lost 5 bases and 3 bases, in that order; junction bases with no gene match: 4. The CDR3 covers 15 residues. In DNA, the CDR3 is TGTGCCAGCAGTCTAGCGGGGGCCCTCTACAATGAGCAGTTCTTC. Translated, it gives CASSLAGALYNEQFF.

The CDR3 coding sequence is TGTGCCACCAGTGAAAGGGGGACAGATACTAATGAAAAACTGTTTTTT. Translation gives CATSERGTDTNEKLFF. The J gene is TRBJ1-4, the V gene TRBV24-1, with TRBD1 matching 7 bases. The V gene's germline CDR1 is KGHDR and CDR2 SFDVKD. V was pared by 4 bases and J by 2 bases, with 6 bases of the junction left unmatched. The CDR3 spans 16 residues.

The chain joins TRBV15 to TRBJ1-4; D perhaps matches TRBD1 (6 bases). CDR1 and CDR2 from the germline V gene are LNHNV and YYDKDF (reference sequence). This CDR3 is 16 amino acids long. V lost 3 bases, J lost 0 bases, and 11 bases lay in between. The CDR3 region has the DNA TGTGCCACCAGCAGGGGCCACAGGGCAACTAATGAAAAACTGTTTTTT. Amino acid sequence: CATSRGHRATNEKLFF.

V usage is TRBV2 and J usage is TRBJ2-5; a possible D gene is TRBD2 (6 bases). This CDR3 is built from 15 residues. From germline, CDR1 is SNHLY and CDR2 FYNNEI. V dropped 6 bases and J dropped 2 bases, with 16 bases sitting between them. The CDR3 reads CASSSGLKIQETQYF. CDR3 DNA sequence: TGTGCCAGCAGCTCCGGACTAAAGATACAAGAGACCCAGTACTTC.

The rearrangement joins TRBV18 to TRBJ1-5; 8 bases are a match to TRBD1. CDR1 and CDR2 (germline): KGHSH, LQKENI. V shed 6 bases, J shed 0 bases, and the junction held 16 bases outside the gene matches. CDR3 length: 19 amino acids. The DNA of the CDR3 is TGTGCCAGCTCGCAAACAGGGGGGGTCGGATCATATAGCAATCAGCCCCAGCATTTT. Translation: CASSQTGGVGSYSNQPQHF.